These 2 T cell receptor beta chains originate from one sample sequenced in a study of cytomegalovirus exposure and HLA in healthy donors. PCR involved 60 Vbeta and 13 Jbeta primers. Here immunoSEQ multiplex PCR was the method, and the copy in TCRdb shows in-frame clones only, minus some. The sample has 160,000 or so clones; roughly 82% are singletons. Sequencing input: PBMCs. Source of these receptors: a woman between 50 and 59 years old in good health and CMV-seropositive.

This clone was seen a single time. The chain is built from TRBV7-2 and TRBJ1-1; 10 bases align to TRBD1. Germline CDR1 reads SGHTA; CDR2 reads FQGNSA. The CDR3 is made up of 13 amino acids. V lost 5 bases, J lost 4 bases, and 1 base stayed unmatched. The CDR3 DNA reads as TGTGCCAGCAGCCGGACAGGGGGCACTGAAGCTTTCTTT. Its translation is CASSRTGGTEAFF.

The J gene is TRBJ2-7, the V gene TRBV19, with 7 positions matching TRBD2. J lost 3 bases, V lost 1 base, and 9 bases had no gene match. CDR1 and CDR2 from the germline V gene are LNHDA and SQIVND (reference sequence). The CDR3 covers 16 residues. Here the CDR3 DNA reads TGTGCCAGTAGTATAGTGGGAGGGCATCTTTACTACGAGCAGTACTTC. Protein product: CASSIVGGHLYYEQYF. Supplemented by reference TRBV19 and TRBJ2-7, the full variable domain reads DGGITQSPKYLFRKEGQNVTLSCEQNLNHDAMYWYRQDPGQGLRLIYYSQIVNDFQKGDIAEGYSVSREKKESFPLTVTSAQKNPTAFYLCASSIVGGHLYYEQYFGPGTRLTVT.